This entry lists 23 T cell receptor beta chains sequenced from one sample in a study of blood T cell repertoires in COVID-19. Produced via immunoSEQ multiplex PCR; TCRdb's table is partial and in-frame only. The repertoire holds hundreds of thousands of clones, over 75% seen once, with 1.5% to 2% in the top ten. The sequencing sample was made of PBMCs or T cells enriched from blood (not recorded which). These receptors were collected from a middle-aged man in a cohort exposed to, infected with or recovered from COVID-19 (not recorded which).

The chain carries TRBV3-1 (or the pseudogene TRBV3-2) and TRBJ2-6, with a tentative D call TRBD2 (6 bases). V was shortened by 5 bases and J by 4 bases, with 6 bases between the two germline ends. The CDR3 is 13 amino acids. In germline, CDR1 is LGHDT, CDR2 YNNKEL (reference sequence). CDR3 nucleotide sequence: TGTGCCAGCAGCGCGGGGGGGGCCAACGTCCTGACTTTC. This encodes CASSAGGANVLTF.

The rearrangement uses TRBV27 and TRBJ2-7; 7 bases line up with TRBD1. The CDR3 covers 14 residues. Germline V gene data show CDR1 as MNHEY and CDR2 as SMNVEV (reference sequence). With 3 bases clipped from V and 4 bases from J, the junction kept 6 bases outside the gene matches. The CDR3 nucleotides are TGTGCCAGCAGTTTGTTTGACAGGGCTTACGAGCAGTACTTC. It codes for CASSLFDRAYEQYF.

V and J are TRBV28 and TRBJ1-5, with D unclear. Deletions cut 1 base from V and 7 bases from J, with 5 bases between. CDR3 length: 12 residues. The V gene's germline CDR1 is MDHEN and CDR2 SYDVKM. The CDR3 DNA sequence: TGTGCCAGCAGTTTATCGCGCCAGCCCCAGCATTTT. Translation gives CASSLSRQPQHF.

With regard to this clone: An end of the junction does not agree with germline; a read error may underlie this. The rearrangement joins TRBV3-1 (or the pseudogene TRBV3-2) to TRBJ2-1, with 12 bases identical to TRBD2. Germline V CDR1 and CDR2: LGHDT, YNNKEL (reference sequence). The CDR3 length is 16 residues. The CDR3 coding sequence is TGTGCCAGCAGCAAAGACGCTCTAGCGGGAGGGCGAGAGCAGTTCTTC. This gives the protein CASSKDALAGGREQFF.

This sequence joins TRBV28 and TRBJ1-5, with 11 bases fitting TRBD1. The CDR3 length is 15 residues. J gave up 6 bases and V 4 bases, and 5 bases lay outside the gene matches. Germline CDR1 and CDR2: MDHEN and SYDVKM. CDR3 protein: CASSSFGTGGQPQHF. The CDR3 coding sequence is TGTGCCAGCAGTTCTTTCGGGACAGGGGGTCAGCCCCAGCATTTT.

V gene TRBV28 combines with J gene TRBJ2-6, with 7 nucleotides matching TRBD1. The V segment lost 5 bases and the J segment 3 bases; nucleotides outside the gene matches: 7. The germline gives CDR1 MDHEN, CDR2 SYDVKM. The CDR3 sequence is 16 residues long. CDR3 in amino acids: CASSPIDRVGANVLTF. In DNA form, the CDR3 reads TGTGCCAGCAGTCCGATCGACAGGGTTGGGGCCAACGTCCTGACTTTC.

V is TRBV6-5 and J is TRBJ1-6; D is possibly TRBD1 (6 bases). Looked up from germline, CDR1 is MNHEY and CDR2 is SVGAGI. The CDR3 sequence is 15 residues long. V was trimmed by 6 bases and J by 9 bases, leaving 18 bases between them. CDR3 sequence reads: CASRDLSRGGSPLHF. CDR3 DNA sequence: TGTGCCAGCAGAGATCTCTCCAGGGGTGGTTCACCCCTCCACTTT.

This chain uses TRBV28 with TRBJ1-6; D is uncertain. Germline CDR1 reads MDHEN; CDR2 reads SYDVKM. The CDR3 consists of 13 residues. V lost 6 bases to trimming and J lost 4 bases, with 7 bases between them. For the CDR3, the DNA is TGTGCCAGCAGCCCACTTTATAATTCACCCCTCCACTTT. Residues: CASSPLYNSPLHF.

The chain combines TRBV24-1 with TRBJ2-1, with TRBD2 identical over 8 bases. Germline V gene data show CDR1 as KGHDR and CDR2 as SFDVKD. After removal of 5 bases from V and 9 bases from J, the junction contained 5 bases not matched to a gene. The CDR3 is made up of 13 amino acids. The DNA for the CDR3 is TGTGCCACCAGTGTTGAGCGGGAGAGTGAGCAGTTCTTC. Its translation: CATSVERESEQFF.

Comments on this clone: Other DNA sequences in the same sample also yield this CDR3. The chain uses TRBV27 and TRBJ1-3, with a tentative D call TRBD1 (5 bases). The CDR3 sequence is 14 residues long. The V end was cut by 5 bases, the J end by 1 base, with 9 bases between. CDR1 MNHEY and CDR2 SMNVEV come from the germline V gene (reference sequence). The CDR3 loop is CASSPRTSGNTIYF. CDR3 DNA: TGTGCCAGCAGTCCACGGACATCTGGAAACACCATATATTTT.

V is TRBV11-3 and J is TRBJ2-1, with 9 positions matching TRBD1. This CDR3 comprises 15 residues. Losses at the gene ends were 0 bases for V and 4 bases for J; bases not matched to a gene: 1. Germline lookup yields CDR1 SGHNT and CDR2 YENEEA. As DNA, the CDR3 is TGTGCCAGCAGCTTAGAACAGGGGGCGTACAATGAGCAGTTCTTC. It translates to CASSLEQGAYNEQFF.

The chain recombines TRBV19 with TRBJ1-4; D is unclear. Germline V gene sequence: CDR1 LNHDA, CDR2 SQIVND (reference sequence). The CDR3 has 14 residues. V was shortened by 6 bases and J by 5 bases, with 13 bases between the two germline ends. The CDR3 nucleotides are TGTGCCAGTAGCCTGACGGGTAGGAATGAAAAACTGTTTTTT. Protein product: CASSLTGRNEKLFF.

The chain joins TRBV10-3 to TRBJ2-3, with D hard to call. The V and J ends lost 6 bases and 2 bases respectively, with 18 bases between them. The germline V gene has CDR1 ENHRY and CDR2 SYGVKD. This CDR3 spans 16 amino acids. The CDR3: CAIRVLITGNTDTQYF. In DNA, the CDR3 is TGTGCCATCAGGGTACTAATCACTGGAAACACAGATACGCAGTATTTT.

This chain uses TRBV10-1 with TRBJ2-1; 10 bases agree with TRBD2. The CDR3 length is 14 residues. Germline values: CDR1 WNHNN, CDR2 SYGVQD (reference sequence). Germline trimming cut 2 bases from V and 7 bases from J; bases unmatched to any gene: 2. This chain's CDR3 is CASSEGSGRNEQFF. The DNA of the CDR3 is TGCGCCAGCAGTGAGGGTAGCGGGAGGAATGAGCAGTTCTTC.

This clone was observed a single time. The chain carries TRBV4-2 and TRBJ2-7; 7 bases are a match to TRBD1. The CDR3 length is 16 residues. Germline CDR1 and CDR2: LGHNA and YNFKEQ. V shed 4 bases, J shed 3 bases, and the junction held 12 bases outside the gene matches. CDR3 DNA: TGTGCCAGCAGCCCCGGCGCCTTGGACAGGCGCTACGAGCAGTACTTC. It specifies CASSPGALDRRYEQYF.

The chain carries TRBV4-2 and TRBJ2-1, with D possibly matching TRBD2 (9 bases). Germline lookup yields CDR1 LGHNA and CDR2 YNFKEQ. V gave up 7 bases and J gave up 3 bases, with 37 bases separating them. This CDR3 is 22 amino acids long. The CDR3 bases are TGTGCCAGCACCCTTGACAGGGGATTTCTTGGGGCTAGCGGGACGGGCTACAATGAGCAGTTCTTC. As protein: CASTLDRGFLGASGTGYNEQFF.

J is TRBJ2-2 and V is TRBV5-6; TRBD1 agrees at 8 bases. Germline values: CDR1 SGHDT, CDR2 YYEEEE. V gave up 5 bases and J gave up 9 bases; unmatched junction bases: 6. This CDR3 contains 13 residues. The CDR3 sequence is CASSLDRGRELFF. The CDR3 DNA reads TGTGCCAGCAGTCTCGACAGGGGCCGGGAGCTGTTTTTT.

V gene TRBV6-6 combines with J gene TRBJ1-1, with unresolved D. The CDR3 covers 13 residues. Trimming pared 5 bases from V and 1 base from J, leaving 8 bases between. The germline CDR1 and CDR2 sequences are MNHNY and SVGAGI (reference sequence). Here the CDR3 reads CASSRGRNTEAFF. CDR3 DNA sequence: TGTGCCAGCAGTAGAGGCAGGAACACTGAAGCTTTCTTT.

The chain employs TRBV27 and TRBJ2-1, with 7 bases that match TRBD2. There are 16 residues in the CDR3. The V segment lost 5 bases and the J segment 0 bases; nucleotides outside the gene matches: 7. CDR1 MNHEY and CDR2 SMNVEV come from the germline V gene (reference sequence). For the CDR3, the DNA is TGTGCCAGCAGTGGGTTCGGGACTAACTCCTACAATGAGCAGTTCTTC. Translation gives CASSGFGTNSYNEQFF.

This clone is a singleton in its sample. The rearrangement uses TRBV7-9 and TRBJ1-4, with 7 positions matching TRBD1. The CDR3 has 16 amino acids. With 2 bases clipped from V and 0 bases from J, the junction kept 3 bases outside the gene matches. In germline, CDR1 is SEHNR, CDR2 FQNEAQ (reference sequence). CDR3 DNA sequence: TGTGCCAGCAGCTTACGGGACAGCGCAACTAATGAAAAACTGTTTTTT. Amino acids: CASSLRDSATNEKLFF.

This clone has only a few counts. The chain combines TRBV30 with TRBJ2-7; 8 nucleotides agree with TRBD1. The germline gives CDR1 GTSNPN, CDR2 SVGIG (reference sequence). The CDR3 runs to 13 residues. V lost 0 bases to trimming and J lost 3 bases; unmatched junction nucleotides: 1. The CDR3 region is CAWSVTGGYEQYF. The DNA of the CDR3 is TGTGCCTGGAGTGTAACAGGGGGCTACGAGCAGTACTTC.

V gene TRBV3-1 (or the pseudogene TRBV3-2) combines with J gene TRBJ2-7, with TRBD2 matching 10 bases. Germline CDR1 is LGHDT and CDR2 is YNNKEL (reference sequence). The V gene end was trimmed by 4 bases and the J gene end by 4 bases; junction bases not matched to a gene: 7. The CDR3 length is 15 residues. The CDR3 nucleotides read TGTGCCAGCAGCCTCGGGACTAGCGTGACTTACGAGCAGTACTTC. As protein: CASSLGTSVTYEQYF.

V usage is TRBV6-5 and J usage is TRBJ2-1, with 12 bases aligning to TRBD2. Germline V gene lookup returns CDR1 MNHEY and CDR2 SVGAGI. The CDR3 runs to 15 residues. The V gene end was trimmed by 6 bases and the J gene end by 8 bases; junction bases not matched to a gene: 8. The CDR3 DNA reads as TGTGCCAGCAGCGTGACTAGCGGGAGTGTTGATGAGCAGTTCTTC. This codes for CASSVTSGSVDEQFF.